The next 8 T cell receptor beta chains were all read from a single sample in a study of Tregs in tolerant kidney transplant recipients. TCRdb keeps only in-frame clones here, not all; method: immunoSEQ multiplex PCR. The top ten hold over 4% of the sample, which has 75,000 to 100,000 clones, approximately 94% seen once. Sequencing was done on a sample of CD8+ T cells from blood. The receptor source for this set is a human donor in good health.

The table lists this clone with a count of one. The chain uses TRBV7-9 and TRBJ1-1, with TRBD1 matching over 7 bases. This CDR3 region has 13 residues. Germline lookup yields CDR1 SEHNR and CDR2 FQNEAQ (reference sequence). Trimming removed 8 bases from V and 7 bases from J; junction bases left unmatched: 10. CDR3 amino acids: CASLPGQVGEAFF. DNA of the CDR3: TGTGCCAGCCTTCCAGGACAGGTCGGTGAAGCTTTCTTT.

In nucleotides, the CDR3 is TGTGCCAGCGGGATGGACAGGGAACACTATGGCTACACCTTC. Translating it yields CASGMDREHYGYTF. The V and J genes are TRBV6-5 and TRBJ1-2; TRBD1 matches at 8 bases. V lost 8 bases and J lost 3; bases outside the gene matches: 8. This CDR3 is built from 14 residues. Germline V gives CDR1 MNHEY, CDR2 SVGAGI.

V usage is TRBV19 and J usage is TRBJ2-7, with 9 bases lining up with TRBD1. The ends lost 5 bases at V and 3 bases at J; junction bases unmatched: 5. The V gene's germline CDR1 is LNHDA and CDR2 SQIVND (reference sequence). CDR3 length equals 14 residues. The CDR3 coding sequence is TGTGCCAGTAGTGCCGGGACAGGGCTCTACGAGCAGTACTTC. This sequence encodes CASSAGTGLYEQYF. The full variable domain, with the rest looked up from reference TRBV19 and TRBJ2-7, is DGGITQSPKYLFRKEGQNVTLSCEQNLNHDAMYWYRQDPGQGLRLIYYSQIVNDFQKGDIAEGYSVSREKKESFPLTVTSAQKNPTAFYLCASSAGTGLYEQYFGPGTRLTVT.

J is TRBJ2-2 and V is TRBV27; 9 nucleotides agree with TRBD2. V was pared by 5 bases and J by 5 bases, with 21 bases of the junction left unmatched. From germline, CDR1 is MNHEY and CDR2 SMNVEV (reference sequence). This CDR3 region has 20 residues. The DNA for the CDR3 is TGTGCCAGCAGTCCCCAGGTAGTAGCGGGAGAGATTAGTGGGACCGGGGAGCTGTTTTTT. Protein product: CASSPQVVAGEISGTGELFF.

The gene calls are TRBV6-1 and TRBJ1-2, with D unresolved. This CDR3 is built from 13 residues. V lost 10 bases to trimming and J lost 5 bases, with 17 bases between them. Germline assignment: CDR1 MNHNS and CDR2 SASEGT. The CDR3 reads CATLTGNPYGYTF. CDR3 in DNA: TGTGCCACCTTGACGGGCAACCCTTATGGCTACACCTTC.

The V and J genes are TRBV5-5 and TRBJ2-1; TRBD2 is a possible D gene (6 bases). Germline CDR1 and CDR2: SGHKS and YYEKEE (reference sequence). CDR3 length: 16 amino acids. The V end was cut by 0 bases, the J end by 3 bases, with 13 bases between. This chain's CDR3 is CASSLDGGVSYNEQFF. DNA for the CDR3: TGTGCCAGCAGCTTGGACGGCGGGGTGAGCTACAATGAGCAGTTCTTC.

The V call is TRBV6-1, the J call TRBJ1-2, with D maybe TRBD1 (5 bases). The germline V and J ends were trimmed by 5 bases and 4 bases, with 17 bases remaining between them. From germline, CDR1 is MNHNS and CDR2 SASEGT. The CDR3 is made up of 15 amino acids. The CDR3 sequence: CASSPLVGTSYGYTF. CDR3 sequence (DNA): TGTGCCAGCAGTCCCCTCGTCGGGACCTCCTATGGCTACACCTTC.

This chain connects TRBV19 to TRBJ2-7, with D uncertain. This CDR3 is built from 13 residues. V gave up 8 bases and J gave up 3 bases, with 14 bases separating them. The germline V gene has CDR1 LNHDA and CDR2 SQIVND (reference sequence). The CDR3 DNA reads TGTGCCAGTTCTTATACCCTGTTCTACGAGCAGTACTTC. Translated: CASSYTLFYEQYF.